This T cell receptor (beta chain) derives from a study of control samples from healthy donors and cancer patients. Only in-frame clones appear in the TCRdb table, and some are missing; sequencing was by immunoSEQ multiplex PCR. Of 150,000 to 200,000 clones in the sample, 90% were seen once. Germline V CDR1 and CDR2: MNHEY, SVGAGI. The CDR3 contains 15 residues. Trimming left V 0 bases short and J 9 bases short, with 12 bases between. The sequenced sample consisted of blood. The chain carries TRBV6-5 and TRBJ1-6; a possible D gene is TRBD1 (5 bases). The sequence came from a woman aged 50 to 60 in good health. Here the CDR3 DNA reads TGTGCCAGCAGTTACTCTGGACCTCAGGGTTCACCCCTCCACTTT. Protein product: CASSYSGPQGSPLHF.